Listed here are 2 T cell receptor beta chains from one sample, sequenced in a study of blood T cell repertoires in COVID-19 (dated by TCRdb to the early 2020s). The receptor library was made with the immunoSEQ multiplex PCR assay. Here the immuneACCESS table is served through TCRdb, limited to in-frame sequences with V and J called. Missing clones are a known gap in these copies; in checked studies unresolved V genes cover under half, and the rest lacks a known reason. The sample table shows over 140,000 clones, and 60% to 80% are seen once. The top ten clonotypes cover roughly 9% of the sample. What was sequenced was peripheral blood. The receptors stem from a woman between 50 and 59 years old with active or convalescent COVID-19.

The CDR3: CASSPGRGGRNEQFF. The CDR3, as DNA: TGTGCCAGCAGCCCCGGGAGGGGAGGACGAAATGAGCAGTTCTTC. The genes are TRBV7-3 and TRBJ2-1; TRBD2 matches 8 bases. V was pared by 5 bases and J by 7 bases, with 10 bases of the junction left unmatched. Germline V gene lookup returns CDR1 SGHTA and CDR2 FQGTGA. The CDR3 extends over 15 amino acids.

The genes are TRBV19 and TRBJ1-2; 8 bases align to TRBD1. The V and J ends lost 3 bases and 3 bases, in that order; junction bases with no gene match: 18. CDR1 LNHDA and CDR2 SQIVND come from the germline V gene (reference sequence). This CDR3 has 19 amino acids. The CDR3 bases are TGTGCCAGTAGTATGAAGATTACGGGACAGGTGAATAAGGACTATGGCTACACCTTC. Protein product: CASSMKITGQVNKDYGYTF.